These 25 T cell receptor beta chains came from one sample sequenced in a study of shared clonotypes between healthy human individuals. Profiled with immunoSEQ multiplex PCR; TCRdb holds only in-frame clones, not every one. The top ten clones hold roughly 13% of a sample with about half a million clones, about 84% of them seen once. The sample was PBMCs. The receptors were sampled from a middle-aged woman in good health. Some clones in this sample may be carry-over from other donors' samples.

This clone was found once. This rearrangement joins TRBV5-1 to TRBJ2-5; TRBD2 might be the D (6 bases). Trimming pared 0 bases from V and 4 bases from J, leaving 10 bases between. The V gene's germline CDR1 is SGHRS and CDR2 YFSETQ. The CDR3 extends over 14 amino acids. The CDR3 loop reads CASSLAGRGETQYF. The DNA of the CDR3 is TGCGCCAGCAGCTTGGCCGGGCGGGGAGAGACCCAGTACTTC.

Concerning this clone itself: A much larger clone sits a single nucleotide away, making a read error possible. Other DNA sequences in the same sample also yield this CDR3. V usage is TRBV7-2 and J usage is TRBJ2-3; no firm D call. With 5 bases removed from V and 6 bases from J, the gap between germline ends came to 12 bases. The CDR3 has 13 residues. Germline values: CDR1 SGHTA, CDR2 FQGNSA. CDR3 sequence (DNA): TGTGCCAGCAGCCCCCACCCTGTCGATACGCAGTATTTT. Its protein is CASSPHPVDTQYF.

CDR3 protein: CASSFGPRLELFF. The CDR3 nucleotides are TGTGCCAGCAGTTTTGGACCTAGGCTGGAGCTGTTTTTT. The V call is TRBV27, the J call TRBJ2-2; no reliable D call. The CDR3 contains 13 residues. Germline V gene sequence: CDR1 MNHEY, CDR2 SMNVEV (reference sequence). V lost 3 bases and J lost 10, with 12 bases in between.

About this clone: This likely traces to a read error, being one base from a far larger clone. The genes are TRBV30 and TRBJ2-1; 9 bases agree with TRBD2. CDR1 and CDR2 (germline): GTSNPN, SVGIG (reference sequence). CDR3 length equals 15 residues. J gave up 9 bases and V 0 bases, and 9 bases lay outside the gene matches. The CDR3 reads CAWSVLGTSRTEQFF. CDR3 DNA sequence: TGTGCCTGGAGTGTACTCGGGACTAGCAGGACTGAGCAGTTCTTC.

Notes on this clone: A far more abundant clone sits one base away, making this likely a read error. The same CDR3 can be traced to other DNA sequences in this sample. This rearrangement joins TRBV15 to TRBJ1-1; 9 nucleotides match TRBD1. Germline lookup yields CDR1 LNHNV and CDR2 YYDKDF (reference sequence). This CDR3 region has 13 residues. The CDR3 DNA sequence: TGTGCCACAAGCAGGACAGGGGCCACTGAAGCTTTCTTT. It encodes CATSRTGATEAFF.

J is TRBJ1-4 and V is TRBV15; D is ambiguous. The germline V gene has CDR1 LNHNV and CDR2 YYDKDF (reference sequence). This CDR3 contains 13 residues. The germline V and J ends were trimmed by 0 bases and 8 bases, with 7 bases remaining between them. CDR3: CATSRDAGEKLFF. The CDR3 bases are TGTGCCACCAGCAGAGATGCTGGGGAAAAACTGTTTTTT.

The chain couples TRBV4-1 to TRBJ2-7; no definite D call. Germline CDR1 reads MGHRA; CDR2 reads YSYEKL. The CDR3 consists of 15 residues. V was cut by 0 bases and J by 5 bases, with 14 bases left in between. The CDR3: CASSQDLGSWDEQYF. CDR3 nucleotides: TGCGCCAGCAGCCAAGATCTCGGTAGCTGGGACGAGCAGTACTTC.

In this sample, this clone turned up a few times. This sequence may be a read error, since a much larger clone differs from it by one base. The chain has TRBV29-1 and TRBJ2-5, with D tentatively TRBD2 (5 bases). The germline CDR1 and CDR2 sequences are SQVTM and ANQGSEA. CDR3 size: 15 residues. CDR3 sequence: CSVEAQEAIQDTQYF. CDR3 DNA: TGCAGCGTTGAAGCCCAGGAGGCTATCCAAGATACCCAGTACTTC.

The table lists this clone with a few counts. Additional DNA sequences in this sample encode the identical CDR3. J is TRBJ1-4 and V is TRBV19; the D is unclear. Germline V gives CDR1 LNHDA, CDR2 SQIVND (reference sequence). CDR3 length: 13 residues. V lost 3 bases to trimming and J lost 0 bases, with 2 bases between them. The CDR3 nucleotides are TGTGCCAGTAGTATTGCAACTAATGAAAAACTGTTTTTT. This translates into CASSIATNEKLFF.

The CDR3 nucleotides are TGTGCCAGCAGTAGGACAGATTTGATGGGGCAGTACTTC. Translation: CASSRTDLMGQYF. This chain connects TRBV2 to TRBJ2-7, with TRBD1 as a possible D gene (6 bases). The CDR3 runs 13 residues. Trimming cost V 5 bases and J 9 bases, with 17 bases left between them. The V gene's germline CDR1 is SNHLY and CDR2 FYNNEI.

There are a few counts of this clone. The chain uses TRBV14 and TRBJ2-1, with D perhaps given as TRBD1 or TRBD2 (5 bases each). Germline V CDR1 and CDR2: SGHDN, FVKESK. Trimming pared 0 bases from V and 9 bases from J, leaving 6 bases between. The CDR3 is 12 amino acids. CDR3: CASSQDGGEQFF. In nucleotides, the CDR3 is TGTGCCAGCAGCCAAGATGGGGGTGAGCAGTTCTTC. Based on the CDR3 plus reference TRBV14 and TRBJ2-1, the full variable domain is EAGVTQFPSHSVIEKGQTVTLRCDPISGHDNLYWYRRVMGKEIKFLLHFVKESKQDESGMPNNRFLAERTGGTYSTLKVQPAELEDSGVYFCASSQDGGEQFFGPGTRLTVL.

The J gene is TRBJ2-2, the V gene TRBV6-5; TRBD1 agrees at 8 bases. CDR1 and CDR2 (germline): MNHEY, SVGAGI. Unmatched junction bases numbered 7, after V lost 6 bases and J lost 4 bases. This CDR3 is 15 amino acids long. CDR3 loop: CASSRTGFSTGELFF. The CDR3 bases are TGTGCCAGCAGCCGGACAGGGTTCAGCACCGGGGAGCTGTTTTTT.

The chain combines TRBV5-1 with TRBJ2-2; unclear D gene. Trimming left V 0 bases short and J 2 bases short, with 11 bases between. Germline CDR1 and CDR2: SGHRS and YFSETQ. The CDR3 is made up of 16 amino acids. CDR3 in amino acids: CASSLASTSNTGELFF. The CDR3 DNA is TGCGCCAGCAGCTTGGCCTCCACCTCTAACACCGGGGAGCTGTTTTTT. The full variable domain, in which reference TRBV5-1 and TRBJ2-2 provide the parts outside the CDR3, is KAGVTQTPRYLIKTRGQQVTLSCSPISGHRSVSWYQQTPGQGLQFLFEYFSETQRNKGNFPGRFSGRQFSNSRSEMNVSTLELGDSALYLCASSLASTSNTGELFFGEGSRLTVL.

As regards this clone: With only one base between it and a far larger clone, this is likely a read error. This rearrangement joins TRBV2 to TRBJ2-5; D is uncertain. CDR1 is SNHLY, CDR2 FYNNEI, per germline. The V gene lost 1 base and the J gene lost 2 bases, with 11 bases spanning the gap. This CDR3 is 15 amino acids long. CDR3 sequence: CASSEVGLWQETQYF. Written as DNA, the CDR3 is TGTGCCAGCAGTGAAGTAGGGTTATGGCAAGAGACCCAGTACTTC.

The rearrangement links TRBV7-2 to TRBJ1-3; no reliable D call. Trimming shortened V by 5 bases and J by 0 bases, and 11 bases separated the two germline ends. This CDR3 has 15 residues. Germline CDR1 SGHTA, CDR2 FQGNSA. CDR3 sequence (DNA): TGTGCCAGCAGCATACAGCCGAGCTCTGGAAACACCATATATTTT. The encoded protein is CASSIQPSSGNTIYF.

With regard to this clone: A far larger clone differs by one base, so this is likely a read error. The gene calls are TRBV5-1 and TRBJ2-7, with 7 bases that match TRBD2. The CDR3 covers 15 residues. The junction had 7 bases not matched to a gene; V was cut back by 0 bases and J by 4 bases. Germline CDR1 is SGHRS and CDR2 is YFSETQ. The CDR3 DNA reads TGCGCCAGCAGCTTGGGACCTAGCGGTACGTACGAGCAGTACTTC. Residues: CASSLGPSGTYEQYF.

The sample holds one count of this clone. The chain has TRBV27 and TRBJ2-5; the match to TRBD1 covers 9 bases. Germline assignment: CDR1 MNHEY and CDR2 SMNVEV (reference sequence). The CDR3 is 13 amino acids. Trimming took 5 bases from V and 5 from J; bases not matched to a gene: 3. CDR3 region: CASSTGGRETQYF. The CDR3 bases are TGTGCCAGCAGTACAGGGGGCCGGGAGACCCAGTACTTC.

The chain couples TRBV11-2 to TRBJ1-2, with 7 bases aligning to TRBD1. The CDR3 spans 16 residues. The junction had 15 bases not matched to a gene; V was cut back by 5 bases and J by 6 bases. Germline V lookup: CDR1 SGHAT, CDR2 FQNNGV. CDR3 region: CASSQDRTGIHHGYTF. CDR3 DNA sequence: TGTGCCAGCAGCCAGGACAGGACGGGAATTCATCATGGCTACACCTTC.

Concerning this clone: This likely reflects a read error, since a far larger clone is one base away. This chain joins TRBV7-2 and TRBJ1-1; no firm D call. The CDR3 totals 13 residues. Germline loops: CDR1 SGHTA, CDR2 FQGNSA. The CDR3 spells CASSLPSLVEVFF. CDR3 DNA: TGTGCCAGCAGCTTACCTTCTTTAGTTGAAGTTTTCTTT.

The V and J genes are TRBV7-2 and TRBJ1-2, with D unclear. CDR1 SGHTA and CDR2 FQGNSA come from the germline V gene. V gave up 5 bases and J gave up 8 bases, with 12 bases separating them. The CDR3 covers 12 residues. The CDR3 nucleotides read TGTGCCAGCAGCCTGCAGGCGCGAGGCTACACCTTC. The encoded protein is CASSLQARGYTF. The variable domain in full, with the rest retrieved from reference TRBV7-2 and TRBJ1-2, is GAGVSQSPSNKVTEKGKDVELRCDPISGHTALYWYRQSLGQGLEFLIYFQGNSAPDKSGLPSDRFSAERTGGSVSTLTIQRTQQEDSAVYLCASSLQARGYTFGSGTRLTVV.

With regard to this clone: With only one base between it and a far larger clone, this is likely a read error. The rearrangement joins TRBV4-1 to TRBJ1-1; weak D call: TRBD1 (5 bases). The CDR3 is 15 amino acids. The V gene lost 4 bases and the J gene lost 4 bases, with 16 bases spanning the gap. Germline CDR1 is MGHRA and CDR2 is YSYEKL. In DNA, the CDR3 is TGCGCCAGCAGCCCGTTCAGCTGGGACGGCACTGAAGCTTTCTTT. Translation: CASSPFSWDGTEAFF.

V gene TRBV27 combines with J gene TRBJ2-2, with TRBD2 identical over 14 bases. The CDR3 is 18 amino acids. The V and J ends lost 5 bases and 5 bases, in that order; junction bases with no gene match: 10. Germline-derived CDR1 and CDR2 are MNHEY and SMNVEV (reference sequence). The CDR3 DNA is TGTGCCAGCAGTCTCGGACTAGCGGGAGGTGTGTGGACCGGGGAGCTGTTTTTT. Residues: CASSLGLAGGVWTGELFF.

Worth noting for this clone: This sequence is one base from a far larger clone and is likely a read error. The chain combines TRBV7-2 with TRBJ1-1; 10 bases fit TRBD1. Germline CDR1 is SGHTA and CDR2 is FQGNSA. The CDR3 sequence is 15 residues long. CDR3 protein: CAGSLGDRGYTEAFF. The CDR3 DNA reads TGTGCCGGCAGCTTGGGGGACAGGGGTTACACTGAAGCTTTCTTT.

CDR3 region: CASSVGTGSFTDTQYF. In DNA, the CDR3 is TGTGCCAGCAGCGTAGGGACAGGGTCCTTCACAGATACGCAGTATTTT. The chain uses TRBV11-2 and TRBJ2-3; 9 bases line up with TRBD1. This CDR3 region has 16 residues. The germline V gene encodes CDR1 SGHAT and CDR2 FQNNGV. Trimming cost V 5 bases and J 2 bases; bases outside gene matches: 8.

A note on this clone: A far larger clone is a single base away, which makes a read error likely. The same CDR3 can be traced to other DNA sequences in this sample. The rearrangement links TRBV7-3 to TRBJ2-1, with 12 bases lining up with TRBD2. With V trimmed by 4 bases and J by 3 bases, 1 base remained unmatched. Germline V gene lookup returns CDR1 SGHTA and CDR2 FQGTGA. The CDR3 is made up of 15 amino acids. The CDR3 sequence is CASSSLAGGYNEQFF. In DNA, the CDR3 is TGTGCCAGCAGCTCACTAGCGGGAGGCTACAATGAGCAGTTCTTC.